The entry below gives a single TCR beta chain sequence along with its context. The antigen is unknown. The data belong to a study of CD8 T cells in ankylosing spondylitis. Whole-study findings and limits: As reported, disease-linked clones showed significant enrichment in matched ankylosing spondylitis synovial fluid. The study identified a TCR beta motif of about eight highly homologous variants that appeared characteristic of ankylosing spondylitis blood.

Germline values: CDR1 SGHRS, CDR2 YFSETQ. The CDR3 has 14 residues. The ends were cut back, 0 bases at V and 5 bases at J, with 8 bases in the middle. Libraries for TCR beta were made by quantitative 5'-RACE with molecular barcodes. One entry per CDR3 protein, called by TCRdb with MiXCR from the 5' RACE reads. The repertoire has roughly 35,000 distinct CDR3 sequences, approximately 15% of them found once; the top ten carry approximately 48%. This receptor was obtained from a male donor with ankylosing spondylitis or in good health (not recorded which). V gene TRBV5-1 combines with J gene TRBJ2-2; possible D gene TRBD1, 5 bases. Sequencing was performed on blood. The CDR3 coding sequence is TGCGCCAGCAGCTTGGGACAGACTACCGGGGAGCTGTTTTTT. Encoded protein: CASSLGQTTGELFF.